Presented here are 8 T cell receptor beta chains from one specimen sequenced in a study of regulatory T cells in long-lasting Graves disease. The time point here: newly diagnosed GD, antithyroid drugs for less than 3 months. From PBMCs, RNA was extracted and then used to make the TCR library. The authors built TCR beta libraries using iRepertoire HTBI primers and Arm-PCR of CDR3 regions. TCRdb re-called the multiplex PCR reads with MiXCR, one entry per CDR3 protein. The sample lists roughly 560,000 distinct CDR3 sequences, 12% seen once, with around 9.3% in the top ten. The sample was also linked to a second study, of T cells in Graves' hyperthyroidism and ophthalmopathy.

The material was peripheral blood mononuclear cells (PBMCs), obtained at new diagnosis, from a patient treated with antithyroid drugs. The receptor set was obtained from a woman aged 25 to 39 with Graves disease.

This clonotype was recorded a few times. Sequence at one end of the junction differs from germline and may be a read error. The chain is built from TRBV20-1 and TRBJ2-4; maybe TRBD1 (6 bases). The germline gives CDR1 DFQATT, CDR2 SNEGSKA (reference sequence). There are 13 residues in the CDR3. The CDR3 here is CSARDPPTGPMHF. The CDR3 DNA follows: TGCAGTGCTAGAGATCCCCCGACAGGCCCCATGCACTTC.

This clonotype was seen repeatedly, ten times or more. V usage is TRBV3-1 and J usage is TRBJ2-3; D ambiguous. The V end was cut by 5 bases, the J end by 2 bases, with 23 bases between. The CDR3 runs 18 residues. The V gene's germline CDR1 is LGHDT and CDR2 YNNKEL (reference sequence). CDR3 protein: CASSGWVSSLQNTDTQYF. CDR3 nucleotide sequence: TGTGCCAGCAGCGGATGGGTGTCCTCTCTCCAAAACACAGATACGCAGTATTTT.

The sample holds many counts of this clonotype. The chain carries TRBV12-3 or TRBV12-4 and TRBJ1-1; 9 bases match TRBD1. Germline trimming cut 5 bases from V and 3 bases from J; bases unmatched to any gene: 7. The CDR3 covers 15 residues. CDR3 nucleotide sequence: TGTGCCAGCAGTCCCCGGGACAGGGCGGACACTGAAGCTTTCTTT. Translation: CASSPRDRADTEAFF.

There are many counts of this clonotype. V gene TRBV11-3 combines with J gene TRBJ2-3, with TRBD1 matching over 10 bases. This CDR3 is built from 17 residues. With 1 base clipped from V and 4 bases from J, the junction kept 8 bases outside the gene matches. CDR1 is SGHNT, CDR2 YENEEA, per germline. CDR3 DNA sequence: TGTGCCAGCAGCTTAGGCGACAGGGGGCAGATGGCAGATACGCAGTATTTT. The encoded protein is CASSLGDRGQMADTQYF.

The table lists this clonotype with many counts. This sequence joins TRBV19 and TRBJ2-1; TRBD2 aligns across 7 bases. The CDR3 is made up of 17 amino acids. V dropped 1 base and J dropped 7; count of bases not matched to a gene: 13. CDR1 and CDR2 (germline): LNHDA, SQIVND (reference sequence). DNA for the CDR3: TGTGCCAGTAGTATAGCTCTTGGGGTCCTAGCGGAAAATGAGCAGTTCTTC. Its protein product is CASSIALGVLAENEQFF.

This clonotype was observed at least ten times. V is TRBV10-3 and J is TRBJ2-3; D perhaps matches TRBD2 (6 bases). CDR1 is ENHRY and CDR2 is SYGVKD in the germline V gene. V lost 0 bases and J 1 base, leaving 23 bases between the germline ends. The CDR3 is 20 residues long. The CDR3 DNA sequence: TGTGCCATCAGTGAGTCCGTTCGGGGAGGAGGGCCCACCGGCACAGATACGCAGTATTTT. This sequence encodes CAISESVRGGGPTGTDTQYF.

This clonotype was seen a few times. The gene calls are TRBV20-1 and TRBJ2-7; tentative D call: TRBD1 (5 bases). Trimming removed 2 bases from V and 3 bases from J, with 11 bases in between. The CDR3 is 13 amino acids. Germline-derived CDR1 and CDR2 are DFQATT and SNEGSKA (reference sequence). For the CDR3, the DNA is TGCAGTGCTAGACCTCCAGGGCGCTACGAGCAGTACTTC. Amino acids: CSARPPGRYEQYF.

A few counts support this clonotype. The chain recombines TRBV19 with TRBJ1-5; D is undetermined. Deletions cut 2 bases from V and 2 bases from J, with 10 bases between. The CDR3 sequence is 15 residues long. Germline CDR1 reads LNHDA; CDR2 reads SQIVND (reference sequence). The CDR3 sequence: CASSIRTAGNQPQHF. CDR3 in DNA: TGTGCCAGTAGTATAAGGACCGCCGGCAATCAGCCCCAGCATTTT.